This T cell receptor beta chain was sequenced during a study of immune evolution from preneoplasia to lung adenocarcinoma (dated by TCRdb to about 2021). With regard to the full study: HLA loss of heterozygosity was seen in 7%, 15% and 33% of AIS, MIA and ADC lesions, and in no AAH lesions. The study combined immune gene expression, TCR sequencing and multiplex immunofluorescence to profile immune contexture across lung adenocarcinoma precursors and invasive adenocarcinoma. Resected precursor lesions (AAH, AIS, MIA) and invasive adenocarcinomas were each compared against paired morphologically normal lung tissue. The sample size was set by how many specimens were available, not by a prior power calculation. Whole exome sequencing and methylation data from the same cohort of nodules were integrated with the immune data. A total of 40 to 60 patients with pulmonary nodules who underwent surgical resection were included in the overall cohort. A total of 50 to 55 patients contributed TCR sequencing data. It was reported in the study that 105 samples were used for TCR sequencing. POLYSOLVER was used to infer Class I HLA alleles from exome data, and LOHHLA was used to detect allele-specific HLA loss. Results and caveats for the whole study, not just this receptor: The highest T cell clonality was observed in KRAS-mutant nodules compared with EGFR-mutant or double wild-type lesions. Normal lung showed the highest clonality, whereas later-stage lesions appeared to have higher T cell density and diversity but lower clonality. The highest top T cell clone frequencies were observed in normal lung, and a progressive decrease in top T cell clone frequencies appeared to occur from AAH through AIS, MIA and invasive adenocarcinoma. The findings rested on association rather than direct causation, and larger cohorts with long-term follow-up and longitudinal biopsies were considered necessary. All patients were from Japan and China, so applicability to Western populations was uncertain.

This clone was found once. It has no known antigen specificity. Base quality data are lacking; no much larger clone is found one base away. Resection was performed on patients in Japan or China between the mid-2010s and the late 2010s. Two lung cancer pathologists independently confirmed the histologic diagnosis of each case on H&E slides. For nucleic acid extraction, premalignant or tumor cells were enriched by macro-dissection following pathologic assessment. DNA was isolated from FFPE tissue using the AllPrep DNA/RNA FFPE Kit. Using the immunoSEQ hsTCRbeta Kit, TCR beta CDR3 regions were sequenced from DNA. The original pipeline was this. The ImmunoSEQ Analyzer was used to analyse the TCR sequencing data. T cell clonality was defined as 1 minus Pielou's evenness computed on productive rearrangements. To measure T cell diversity, the inverse Simpson index was applied to productive templates. T cell density was TCR beta template counts normalized to usable DNA, estimated by amplifying and sequencing housekeeping genes. TCR metrics were compared across histologic stages using two-sided Kruskal-Wallis tests. TCRdb stores this immuneACCESS table with in-frame sequences only. Part of the clones is absent; in the studies checked, under half of the shortfall reflects unresolved V genes, and no reason is known for the rest. V and J calls and clone size follow that table, whereas D and trimming were derived from the DNA. A total of over 4,000 clones appear in this sample, about 86% of them only once. The top ten clonotypes cover 3.2% of the sample.

The CDR3 spans 13 residues, from the cysteine through the phenylalanine. Of the read, only the CDR3 DNA is kept; its 39 bases are in frame from base 1. V is reduced by 8 bases and J by 6 bases, leaving a spacing of 16 bases between them. The germline V gene provides CDR1 MNHNS and CDR2 SASEGT. The rearrangement combines TRBV6-1 with TRBJ1-2, with a weak D call of TRBD1 (5 bases match). The specimen sequenced was FFPE minimally invasive lung adenocarcinoma tissue. The label giving this sample's cell subset or site can be read as: micro-invasive lung adenocarcinoma (MIA). The receptor was isolated from a person aged 70 to 85 with lung adenocarcinoma. The CDR3 in this case is CASGGYFPDGYTF. The sequence in DNA is TGTGCCAGCGGGGGGTACTTCCCCGATGGCTACACCTTC.